What follows are 32 T cell receptor beta chains derived from one specimen sequenced in a study of cytomegalovirus exposure and HLA in healthy donors. PCR amplification relied on 60 Vbeta primers (plus 13 Jbeta primers). The assay was immunoSEQ multiplex PCR, and TCRdb's table has in-frame clones only and misses some. The sample consists of over 110,000 clones, roughly 75% of them appearing once. Sequencing was performed on PBMCs. These receptors came from a female donor in good health and CMV-seronegative.

The genes are TRBV19 and TRBJ2-3, with 7 nucleotides matching TRBD2. The V segment lost 7 bases and the J segment 6 bases; nucleotides outside the gene matches: 10. The CDR3 has 14 amino acids. Germline V CDR1 and CDR2: LNHDA, SQIVND (reference sequence). CDR3 nucleotide sequence: TGTGCCAGTACCGATGCGGGGGAAGGGGATACGCAGTATTTT. Translation: CASTDAGEGDTQYF.

The genes are TRBV5-1 and TRBJ2-1, with a possible D match to TRBD2 (5 bases). The CDR3 consists of 15 residues. Germline CDR1 SGHRS, CDR2 YFSETQ. V was clipped by 3 bases and J by 2 bases, with 12 bases between them. CDR3 nucleotides: TGCGCCAGCAGCTCGCCCCTGGGAGCCTACAATGAGCAGTTCTTC. It translates to CASSSPLGAYNEQFF.

The CDR3 sequence: CASSARLAGGRGTDTQYF. CDR3 DNA sequence: TGTGCCAGCAGCGCAAGACTAGCGGGGGGGCGCGGCACAGATACGCAGTATTTT. The chain is built from TRBV7-6 and TRBJ2-3; 14 bases map to TRBD2. The germline V gene has CDR1 SGHVS and CDR2 FNYEAQ. The CDR3 contains 18 residues. With 5 bases clipped from V and 1 base from J, the junction kept 8 bases outside the gene matches. The variable domain in full, with the rest retrieved from reference TRBV7-6 and TRBJ2-3, is GAGVSQSPRYKVTKRGQDVALRCDPISGHVSLYWYRQALGQGPEFLTYFNYEAQQDKSGLPNDRFSAERPEGSISTLTIQRTEQRDSAMYRCASSARLAGGRGTDTQYFGPGTRLTVL.

This clone showed up just once. This chain links TRBV6-6 with TRBJ2-5; D is perhaps TRBD2 (6 bases). CDR1 is MNHNY, CDR2 SVGAGI, per germline (reference sequence). The length of the CDR3 is 15 residues. The ends were cut back, 2 bases at V and 1 base at J, with 11 bases in the middle. The CDR3 protein is CASSYPGGLQETQYF. CDR3 nucleotides: TGTGCCAGCAGTTACCCTGGGGGACTCCAAGAGACCCAGTACTTC.

The V gene is TRBV9, the J gene TRBJ1-1; D not resolved. Trimming shortened V by 0 bases and J by 1 base, and 7 bases separated the two germline ends. CDR3 size: 14 residues. Looked up from germline, CDR1 is SGDLS and CDR2 is YYNGEE. The CDR3 region is CASSVVSSNTEAFF. The DNA of the CDR3 is TGTGCCAGCAGCGTAGTTTCCTCGAACACTGAAGCTTTCTTT.

The chain employs TRBV6-6 and TRBJ1-2; 7 positions agree with TRBD1. In germline, CDR1 is MNHNY, CDR2 SVGAGI (reference sequence). CDR3 length: 15 amino acids. Trimming removed 1 base from V and 1 base from J; junction bases left unmatched: 3. The CDR3 spells CASSYWRDSNYGYTF. The CDR3 coding sequence is TGTGCCAGCAGTTACTGGAGGGACAGTAACTATGGCTACACCTTC.

The chain carries TRBV9 and TRBJ2-5; 9 bases align to TRBD1. The J call may not be correct, given that the DNA end is closer to TRBJ2-7. Germline V gene data show CDR1 as SGDLS and CDR2 as YYNGEE. CDR3 length: 15 amino acids. CDR3 loop: CASSVGTGTRHEQYF. The CDR3 nucleotides are TGTGCCAGCAGCGTCGGGACAGGGACCAGACACGAGCAGTACTTC.

The V gene is TRBV4-3, the J gene TRBJ2-7; 7 bases fit TRBD1. Germline V CDR1 and CDR2: LGHNA, YSLEER. V shed 0 bases and J 2 bases; nucleotides not matched to a gene: 4. The CDR3 length is 15 residues. DNA for the CDR3: TGCGCCAGCAGCCAAGAGGGACAGTTACCCTACGAGCAGTACTTC. Translating it yields CASSQEGQLPYEQYF.

V is TRBV30 and J is TRBJ1-5; 7 positions agree with TRBD1. J was trimmed by 3 bases and V by 5 bases; bases with no gene match: 7. This CDR3 has 14 residues. Germline values: CDR1 GTSNPN, CDR2 SVGIG (reference sequence). Here the CDR3 DNA reads TGTGCCTGGGGGGACAGTGCTCCCAATCAGCCCCAGCATTTT. Its protein product is CAWGDSAPNQPQHF.

This clone was seen once. The V gene is TRBV6-1, the J gene TRBJ2-7, with TRBD1 identical over 7 bases. The CDR3 loop spans 15 amino acids. Germline lookup yields CDR1 MNHNS and CDR2 SASEGT. The trim removed 6 bases at V and 1 base at J, leaving 9 bases unmatched. Here the CDR3 reads CASSPRDSRSYEQYF. CDR3 DNA: TGTGCCAGCAGCCCCCGGGACAGTCGATCCTACGAGCAGTACTTC.

The CDR3 region has the DNA TGTGCCAGCAGCGCTACGCAGACGCTACAGGGGGCCTATGGCTACACCTTC. Amino acids: CASSATQTLQGAYGYTF. The chain is built from TRBV9 and TRBJ1-2, with 9 nucleotides matching TRBD1. The ends lost 3 bases at V and 4 bases at J; junction bases unmatched: 13. The CDR3 sequence is 17 residues long. Per the germline V gene, CDR1 is SGDLS and CDR2 is YYNGEE.

As regards this clone: The same CDR3 is also encoded by other DNA sequences in this sample. This chain connects TRBV7-9 to TRBJ1-2; TRBD1 agrees at 9 bases. Looked up from germline, CDR1 is SEHNR and CDR2 is FQNEAQ (reference sequence). CDR3 length equals 14 residues. The junction had 2 bases not matched to a gene; V was cut back by 4 bases and J by 2 bases. The CDR3, as DNA: TGTGCCAGCAGCTCGGGACAGGGCAACTATGGCTACACCTTC. It codes for CASSSGQGNYGYTF.

This chain joins TRBV19 and TRBJ2-3, with 8 nucleotides matching TRBD2. V shed 3 bases, J shed 2 bases, and the junction held 10 bases outside the gene matches. CDR3 length equals 17 residues. CDR1 is LNHDA and CDR2 is SQIVND in the germline V gene (reference sequence). The DNA for the CDR3 is TGTGCCAGTAGTATCAGGCGCCCAGCGGGGGTCACAGATACGCAGTATTTT. It yields the protein CASSIRRPAGVTDTQYF.

The chain links TRBV6-5 to TRBJ2-7, with TRBD1 as a possible D gene (6 bases). The V gene's germline CDR1 is MNHEY and CDR2 SVGAGI. The CDR3 extends over 14 amino acids. Trimming took off 6 bases at V and 0 bases at J, with 12 bases between the two ends. The CDR3 loop reads CASRPRTVSYEQYF. In nucleotides, the CDR3 is TGTGCCAGCAGACCCCGGACAGTCTCCTACGAGCAGTACTTC.

V and J are TRBV2 and TRBJ2-1; D remains unclear. Germline lookup yields CDR1 SNHLY and CDR2 FYNNEI. V was shortened by 6 bases and J by 7 bases, with 7 bases between the two germline ends. The CDR3 has 11 amino acids. The CDR3 here is CASSPNNEQFF. CDR3 coding DNA: TGTGCCAGCAGCCCAAATAATGAGCAGTTCTTC. The full variable domain, rest sourced from reference TRBV2 and TRBJ2-1, is EPEVTQTPSHQVTQMGQEVILRCVPISNHLYFYWYRQILGQKVEFLVSFYNNEISEKSEIFDDQFSVERPDGSNFTLKIRSTKLEDSAMYFCASSPNNEQFFGPGTRLTVL.

This sequence joins TRBV7-3 and TRBJ2-3; possibly TRBD2 for D (6 bases). Trimming took 2 bases from V and 3 from J, leaving 9 bases between them. The CDR3 covers 14 residues. Germline values: CDR1 SGHTA, CDR2 FQGTGA. This CDR3 is CASSLSGRTDTQYF. The CDR3, as DNA: TGTGCCAGCAGCTTATCAGGGAGGACAGATACGCAGTATTTT. Filled out from reference TRBV7-3 and TRBJ2-3, the complete variable domain reads GAGVSQTPSNKVTEKGKYVELRCDPISGHTALYWYRQSLGQGPEFLIYFQGTGAADDSGLPNDRFFAVRPEGSVSTLKIQRTERGDSAVYLCASSLSGRTDTQYFGPGTRLTVL.

The table lists this clone with a count of one. The J gene is TRBJ2-2, the V gene TRBV19; TRBD1 is a possible D gene (5 bases). Per germline, CDR1 LNHDA and CDR2 SQIVND (reference sequence). CDR3 length: 14 amino acids. V was trimmed by 10 bases and J by 0 bases, leaving 12 bases between them. In DNA, the CDR3 is TGTGCCACCAGGACATCCTCGAACACCGGGGAGCTGTTTTTT. Protein sequence: CATRTSSNTGELFF.

This chain joins TRBV5-1 and TRBJ1-2, with 8 bases aligning to TRBD1. Per the germline V gene, CDR1 is SGHRS and CDR2 is YFSETQ. The CDR3 loop spans 16 amino acids. Losses at the gene ends were 0 bases for V and 6 bases for J; bases not matched to a gene: 10. The CDR3 coding sequence is TGCGCCAGCAGCTTGGGGTTTGGACAGGGAACGGATGGCTACACCTTC. This codes for CASSLGFGQGTDGYTF.

The chain uses TRBV7-3 and TRBJ2-2; 7 bases align to TRBD2. The germline CDR1 and CDR2 sequences are SGHTA and FQGTGA. This CDR3 has 18 amino acids. The trim removed 0 bases at V and 1 base at J, leaving 8 bases unmatched. For the CDR3, the DNA is TGTGCCAGCAGCTTAACGTCTAGCGGACCCATGAACACCGGGGAGCTGTTTTTT. It yields the protein CASSLTSSGPMNTGELFF.

The chain links TRBV19 to TRBJ2-7; 9 bases are shared with TRBD1. This CDR3 comprises 14 residues. Germline CDR1 reads LNHDA; CDR2 reads SQIVND (reference sequence). The V and J ends lost 6 bases and 5 bases, in that order; junction bases with no gene match: 8. The CDR3 nucleotides read TGTGCCAGTAGCCTCAGGACAGGGGTCCACGAGCAGTACTTC. Its translation: CASSLRTGVHEQYF.

The V and J genes are TRBV2 and TRBJ2-7; TRBD2 matches 7 bases. The J segment lost 3 bases and the V segment lost 0 bases, leaving 8 bases of the junction unmatched. The CDR3 contains 16 residues. Germline V gene sequence: CDR1 SNHLY, CDR2 FYNNEI. CDR3 DNA sequence: TGTGCCAGCAGTGAAGCTAAGGGGAGGGAACACTACGAGCAGTACTTC. This encodes CASSEAKGREHYEQYF.

The CDR3 loop is CASSLGTGALGNTIYF. Written as DNA, the CDR3 is TGTGCCAGCAGTTTAGGGACAGGAGCTCTTGGAAACACCATATATTTT. The chain couples TRBV6-5 to TRBJ1-3; 8 bases fit TRBD1. Germline-derived CDR1 and CDR2 are MNHEY and SVGAGI. Germline trimming cut 4 bases from V and 3 bases from J; bases unmatched to any gene: 8. The CDR3 is 16 residues long.

The V and J genes are TRBV29-1 and TRBJ2-1; D uncertain. Germline assignment: CDR1 SQVTM and CDR2 ANQGSEA. The V end was cut by 3 bases, the J end by 2 bases, with 11 bases between. CDR3 length equals 14 residues. The CDR3 DNA reads TGCAGCGTTGACGAGCGCCGGCCCTACAATGAGCAGTTCTTC. Its translation: CSVDERRPYNEQFF.

This chain uses TRBV30 with TRBJ1-6; the match to TRBD1 covers 8 bases. The CDR3 contains 14 residues. Germline V lookup: CDR1 GTSNPN, CDR2 SVGIG (reference sequence). V gave up 1 base and J gave up 6 bases; unmatched junction bases: 2. CDR3 loop: CAWSGDRGNSPLHF. DNA of the CDR3: TGTGCCTGGAGTGGAGACAGGGGTAATTCACCCCTCCACTTT. Together with reference TRBV30 and TRBJ1-6, the CDR3 gives the full variable domain: SQTIHQWPATLVQPVGSPLSLECTVEGTSNPNLYWYRQAAGRGLQLLFYSVGIGQISSEVPQNLSASRPQDRQFILSSKKLLLSDSGFYLCAWSGDRGNSPLHFGNGTRLTVT.

The chain uses TRBV18 and TRBJ2-2; D might be TRBD1 (6 bases). With 6 bases removed from V and 6 bases from J, the gap between germline ends came to 14 bases. The CDR3 consists of 14 residues. Germline-derived CDR1 and CDR2 are KGHSH and LQKENI. The CDR3 sequence: CASSQVGAAGELFF. CDR3 coding DNA: TGTGCCAGCTCCCAAGTGGGGGCGGCCGGGGAGCTGTTTTTT.

The chain couples TRBV27 to TRBJ2-7, with TRBD2 matching 12 bases. V lost 5 bases and J lost 6; bases outside the gene matches: 14. Germline lookup yields CDR1 MNHEY and CDR2 SMNVEV (reference sequence). The length of the CDR3 is 17 residues. In nucleotides, the CDR3 is TGTGCCAGCAGTCCCCTCCGAACGGGACTAGCGGGTTCCGAGCAGTACTTC. It yields the protein CASSPLRTGLAGSEQYF.

The rearrangement joins TRBV20-1 to TRBJ2-1; D is undetermined. Germline values: CDR1 DFQATT, CDR2 SNEGSKA (reference sequence). This CDR3 has 11 residues. V was cut by 2 bases and J by 5 bases, with 4 bases left in between. The CDR3 loop reads CSARRDNEQFF. The CDR3 DNA sequence: TGCAGTGCTAGAAGAGACAATGAGCAGTTCTTC.

The genes are TRBV5-1 and TRBJ2-3; 7 bases fit TRBD2. The germline V gene encodes CDR1 SGHRS and CDR2 YFSETQ. The CDR3 totals 16 residues. V gave up 0 bases and J gave up 0 bases; unmatched junction bases: 4. CDR3 DNA: TGCGCCAGCAGCTTGGGGTCTAGCGGAAGCACAGATACGCAGTATTTT. Amino acid sequence: CASSLGSSGSTDTQYF.

This clone was found a few times. The rearrangement links TRBV30 to TRBJ1-3; D remains ambiguous. The length of the CDR3 is 15 residues. Trimming cost V 1 base and J 0 bases, with 10 bases left between them. The V gene's germline CDR1 is GTSNPN and CDR2 SVGIG (reference sequence). In DNA, the CDR3 is TGTGCCTGGAGTGGTTGGGCCGTCTCTGGAAACACCATATATTTT. Translating it yields CAWSGWAVSGNTIYF.

V is TRBV5-1 and J is TRBJ2-2, with D uncertain. The CDR3 runs to 15 residues. From germline, CDR1 is SGHRS and CDR2 YFSETQ. V was clipped by 4 bases and J by 0 bases, with 10 bases between them. The CDR3 protein is CASSQAVTNTGELFF. As DNA, the CDR3 is TGCGCCAGCAGCCAGGCCGTCACGAACACCGGGGAGCTGTTTTTT. Supplemented by reference TRBV5-1 and TRBJ2-2, the full variable domain reads KAGVTQTPRYLIKTRGQQVTLSCSPISGHRSVSWYQQTPGQGLQFLFEYFSETQRNKGNFPGRFSGRQFSNSRSEMNVSTLELGDSALYLCASSQAVTNTGELFFGEGSRLTVL.

V usage is TRBV28 and J usage is TRBJ2-2; no firm D call. Germline CDR1 is MDHEN and CDR2 is SYDVKM. V gave up 6 bases and J gave up 8 bases, with 7 bases separating them. The length of the CDR3 is 11 residues. DNA of the CDR3: TGTGCCAGCAGCCCAAATGGGGAGCTGTTTTTT. Protein: CASSPNGELFF.

The CDR3 region is CASSMTPSYEQYF. The CDR3 DNA sequence: TGTGCCAGCAGTATGACACCTTCCTACGAGCAGTACTTC. The gene calls are TRBV27 and TRBJ2-5; D not resolved. With the DNA end fitting TRBJ2-7 better, the J assignment may be wrong. The CDR3 extends over 13 amino acids. CDR1 and CDR2 from the germline V gene are MNHEY and SMNVEV (reference sequence).